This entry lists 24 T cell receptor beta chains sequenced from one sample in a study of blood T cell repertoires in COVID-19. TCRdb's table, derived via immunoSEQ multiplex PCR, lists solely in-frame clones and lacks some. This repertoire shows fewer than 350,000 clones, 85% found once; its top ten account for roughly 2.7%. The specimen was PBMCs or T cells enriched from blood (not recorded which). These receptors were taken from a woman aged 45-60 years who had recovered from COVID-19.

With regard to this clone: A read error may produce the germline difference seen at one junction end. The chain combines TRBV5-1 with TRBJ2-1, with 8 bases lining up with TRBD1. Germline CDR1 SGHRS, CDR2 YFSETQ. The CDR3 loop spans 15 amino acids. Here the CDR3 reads CASSSGTGSYNEQFF. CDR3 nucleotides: TGCGCCAGCAGCTCCGGGACAGGATCCTATAATGAGCAGTTCTTC.

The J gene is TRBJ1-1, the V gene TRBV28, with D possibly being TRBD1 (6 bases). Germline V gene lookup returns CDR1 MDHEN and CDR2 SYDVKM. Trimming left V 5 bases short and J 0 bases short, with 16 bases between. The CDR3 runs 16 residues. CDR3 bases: TGTGCCAGCAGTGCTCCAACAGGGCGAGTGAACACTGAAGCTTTCTTT. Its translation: CASSAPTGRVNTEAFF.

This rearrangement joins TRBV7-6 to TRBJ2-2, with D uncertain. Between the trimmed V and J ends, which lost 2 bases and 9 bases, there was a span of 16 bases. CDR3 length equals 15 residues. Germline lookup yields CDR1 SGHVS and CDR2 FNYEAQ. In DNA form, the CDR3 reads TGTGCCAGCAGCTTACCTGCTAGTGAGTCCTGGGAGCTGTTTTTT. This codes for CASSLPASESWELFF.

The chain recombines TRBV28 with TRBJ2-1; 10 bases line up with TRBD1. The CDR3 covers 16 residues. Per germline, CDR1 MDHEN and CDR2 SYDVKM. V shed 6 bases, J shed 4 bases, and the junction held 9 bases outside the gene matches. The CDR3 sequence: CASSPPRTGGYNEQFF. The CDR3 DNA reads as TGTGCCAGCAGCCCCCCCCGGACAGGGGGGTACAATGAGCAGTTCTTC.

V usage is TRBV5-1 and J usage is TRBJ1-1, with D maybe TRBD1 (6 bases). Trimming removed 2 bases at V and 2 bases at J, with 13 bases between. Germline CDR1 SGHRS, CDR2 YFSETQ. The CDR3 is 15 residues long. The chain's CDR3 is CASSFGAGVNTEAFF. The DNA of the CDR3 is TGCGCCAGCAGCTTTGGGGCAGGGGTTAACACTGAAGCTTTCTTT.

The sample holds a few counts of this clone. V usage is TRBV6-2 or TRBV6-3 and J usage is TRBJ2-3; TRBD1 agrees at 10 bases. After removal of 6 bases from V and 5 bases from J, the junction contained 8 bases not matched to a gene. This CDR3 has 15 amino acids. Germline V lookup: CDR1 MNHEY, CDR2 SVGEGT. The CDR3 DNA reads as TGTGCCAGCAGGCCTCGACAGGGGGCGAGAGATACGCAGTATTTT. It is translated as CASRPRQGARDTQYF.

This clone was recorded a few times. CDR3 amino acids: CASSIGTREAFF. The CDR3 DNA follows: TGTGCCAGTAGTATAGGAACCCGGGAAGCTTTCTTT. The chain uses TRBV19 and TRBJ1-1; unclear D gene. CDR3 length: 12 amino acids. Trimming removed 1 base from V and 8 bases from J, with 8 bases in between. Germline values: CDR1 LNHDA, CDR2 SQIVND (reference sequence). Together with reference TRBV19 and TRBJ1-1, the CDR3 gives the full variable domain: DGGITQSPKYLFRKEGQNVTLSCEQNLNHDAMYWYRQDPGQGLRLIYYSQIVNDFQKGDIAEGYSVSREKKESFPLTVTSAQKNPTAFYLCASSIGTREAFFGQGTRLTVV.

The CDR3 is CASSLWGGGQGTYEQYF. The DNA for the CDR3 is TGTGCCAGCAGTTTATGGGGAGGGGGGCAAGGAACCTACGAGCAGTACTTC. The chain combines TRBV28 with TRBJ2-7; tentative D call: TRBD2 (7 bases). In germline, CDR1 is MDHEN, CDR2 SYDVKM. The V gene lost 0 bases and the J gene lost 2 bases, with 17 bases spanning the gap. CDR3 length: 17 amino acids.

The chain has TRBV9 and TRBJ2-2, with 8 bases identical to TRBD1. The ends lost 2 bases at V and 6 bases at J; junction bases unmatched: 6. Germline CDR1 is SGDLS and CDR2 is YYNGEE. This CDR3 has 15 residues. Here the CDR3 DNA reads TGTGCCAGCAGCGTTAGGACAGGGAGACCCGGGGAGCTGTTTTTT. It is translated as CASSVRTGRPGELFF.

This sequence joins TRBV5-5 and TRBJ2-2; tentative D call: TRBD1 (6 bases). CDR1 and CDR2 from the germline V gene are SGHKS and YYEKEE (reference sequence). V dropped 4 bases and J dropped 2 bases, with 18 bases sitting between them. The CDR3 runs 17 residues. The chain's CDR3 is CASSLPRDTLNTGELFF. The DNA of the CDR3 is TGTGCCAGCAGCCTGCCAAGGGACACCTTAAACACCGGGGAGCTGTTTTTT.

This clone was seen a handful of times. The CDR3 DNA reads as TGTGCCAGTAGTATATGGTTTCAGTCCACTGAAGCTTTCTTT. Amino acid sequence: CASSIWFQSTEAFF. V gene TRBV19 combines with J gene TRBJ1-1, with D unclear. In germline, CDR1 is LNHDA, CDR2 SQIVND (reference sequence). The CDR3 covers 14 residues. With 2 bases removed from V and 4 bases from J, the gap between germline ends came to 11 bases.

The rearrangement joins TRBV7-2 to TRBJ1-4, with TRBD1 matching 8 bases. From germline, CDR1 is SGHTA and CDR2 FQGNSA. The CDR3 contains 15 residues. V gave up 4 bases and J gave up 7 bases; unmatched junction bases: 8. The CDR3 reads CASSWGTGRGEKLFF. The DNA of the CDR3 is TGTGCCAGCAGCTGGGGGACAGGTCGTGGTGAAAAACTGTTTTTT.

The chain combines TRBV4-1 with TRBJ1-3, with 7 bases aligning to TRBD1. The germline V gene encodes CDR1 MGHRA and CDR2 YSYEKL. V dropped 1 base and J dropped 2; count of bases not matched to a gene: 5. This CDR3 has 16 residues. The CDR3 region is CASSQGAGQTGNTIYF. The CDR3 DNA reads TGCGCCAGCAGCCAAGGGGCGGGACAGACTGGAAACACCATATATTTT.

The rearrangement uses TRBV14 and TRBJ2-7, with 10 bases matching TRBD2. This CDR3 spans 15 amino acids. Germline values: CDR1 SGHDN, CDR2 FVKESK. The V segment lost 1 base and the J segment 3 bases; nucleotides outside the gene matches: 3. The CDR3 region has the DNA TGTGCCAGCAGCCAAGCTAGCGGGAGCTTCTACGAGCAGTACTTC. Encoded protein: CASSQASGSFYEQYF.

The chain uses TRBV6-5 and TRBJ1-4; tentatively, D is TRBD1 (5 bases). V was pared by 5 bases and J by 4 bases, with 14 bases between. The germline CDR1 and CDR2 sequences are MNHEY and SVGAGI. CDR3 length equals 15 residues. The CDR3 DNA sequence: TGTGCCAGCAGTCTTGTGGGGGGTCTTAATGAAAAACTGTTTTTT. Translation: CASSLVGGLNEKLFF.

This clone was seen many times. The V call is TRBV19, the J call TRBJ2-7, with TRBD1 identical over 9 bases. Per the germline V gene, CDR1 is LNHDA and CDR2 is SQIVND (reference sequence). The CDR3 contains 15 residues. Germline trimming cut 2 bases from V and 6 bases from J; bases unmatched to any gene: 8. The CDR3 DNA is TGTGCCAGTAGTATACCGGGACAGGGCTTTGCCGAGCAGTACTTC. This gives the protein CASSIPGQGFAEQYF. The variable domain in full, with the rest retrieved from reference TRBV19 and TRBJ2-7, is DGGITQSPKYLFRKEGQNVTLSCEQNLNHDAMYWYRQDPGQGLRLIYYSQIVNDFQKGDIAEGYSVSREKKESFPLTVTSAQKNPTAFYLCASSIPGQGFAEQYFGPGTRLTVT.

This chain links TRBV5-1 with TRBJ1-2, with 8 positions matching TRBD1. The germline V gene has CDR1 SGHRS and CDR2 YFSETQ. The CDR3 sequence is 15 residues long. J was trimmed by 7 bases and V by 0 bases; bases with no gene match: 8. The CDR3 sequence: CASSLATGGGTGYTF. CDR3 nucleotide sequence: TGCGCCAGCAGCTTGGCAACAGGGGGAGGGACTGGCTACACCTTC. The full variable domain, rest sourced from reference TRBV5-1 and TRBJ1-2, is KAGVTQTPRYLIKTRGQQVTLSCSPISGHRSVSWYQQTPGQGLQFLFEYFSETQRNKGNFPGRFSGRQFSNSRSEMNVSTLELGDSALYLCASSLATGGGTGYTFGSGTRLTVV.

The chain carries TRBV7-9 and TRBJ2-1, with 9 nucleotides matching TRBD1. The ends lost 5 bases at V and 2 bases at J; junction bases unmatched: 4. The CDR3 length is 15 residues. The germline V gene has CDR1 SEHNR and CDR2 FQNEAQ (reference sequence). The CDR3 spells CASSATGGTYNEQFF. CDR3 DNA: TGTGCCAGCAGCGCGACAGGGGGTACCTACAATGAGCAGTTCTTC.

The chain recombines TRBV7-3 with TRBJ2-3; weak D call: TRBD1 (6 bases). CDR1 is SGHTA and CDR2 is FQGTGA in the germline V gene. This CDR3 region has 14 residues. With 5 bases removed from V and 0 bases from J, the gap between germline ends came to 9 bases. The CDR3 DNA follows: TGTGCCAGCAGCGGACAGACAAGCACAGATACGCAGTATTTT. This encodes CASSGQTSTDTQYF.

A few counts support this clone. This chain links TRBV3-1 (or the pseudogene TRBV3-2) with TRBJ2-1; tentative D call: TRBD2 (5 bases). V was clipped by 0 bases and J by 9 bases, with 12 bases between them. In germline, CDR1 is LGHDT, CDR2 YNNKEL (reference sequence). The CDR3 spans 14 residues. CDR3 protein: CASSQDFTGSEQFF. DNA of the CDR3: TGTGCCAGCAGCCAAGATTTTACTGGGAGTGAGCAGTTCTTC.

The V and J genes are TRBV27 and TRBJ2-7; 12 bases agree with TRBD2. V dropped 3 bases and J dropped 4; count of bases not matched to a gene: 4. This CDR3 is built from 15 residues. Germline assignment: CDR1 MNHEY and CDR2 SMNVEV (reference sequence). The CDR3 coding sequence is TGTGCCAGCAGTTTGGCGACTAGCGGGAGTTACGAGCAGTACTTC. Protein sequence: CASSLATSGSYEQYF.

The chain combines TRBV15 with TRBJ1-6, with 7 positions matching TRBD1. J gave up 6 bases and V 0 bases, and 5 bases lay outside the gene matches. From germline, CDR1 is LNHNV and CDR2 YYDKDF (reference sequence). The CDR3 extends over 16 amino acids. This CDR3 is CATSRDRGQINSPLHF. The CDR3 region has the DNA TGTGCCACCAGCAGAGACCGGGGACAGATTAATTCACCCCTCCACTTT. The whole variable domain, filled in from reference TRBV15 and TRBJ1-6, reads DAMVIQNPRYQVTQFGKPVTLSCSQTLNHNVMYWYQQKSSQAPKLLFHYYDKDFNNEADTPDNFQSRRPNTSFCFLDIRSPGLGDTAMYLCATSRDRGQINSPLHFGNGTRLTVT.

Here the CDR3 reads CASSARQNNEKLFF. CDR3 nucleotides: TGTGCCAGCTCAGCTCGACAGAACAATGAAAAACTGTTTTTT. The V call is TRBV18, the J call TRBJ1-4; the D gene is possibly TRBD1 (5 bases). Germline CDR1 KGHSH, CDR2 LQKENI. V gave up 5 bases and J gave up 5 bases, with 12 bases separating them. The CDR3 extends over 14 amino acids.

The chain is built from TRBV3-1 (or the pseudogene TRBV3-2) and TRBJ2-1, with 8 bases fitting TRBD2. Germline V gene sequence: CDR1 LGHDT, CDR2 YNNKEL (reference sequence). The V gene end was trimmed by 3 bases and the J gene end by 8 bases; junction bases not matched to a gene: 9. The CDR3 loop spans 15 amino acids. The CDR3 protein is CASSQRGASNDEQFF. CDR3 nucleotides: TGTGCCAGCAGCCAGCGGGGGGCCAGCAACGATGAGCAGTTCTTC.